This TCR beta chain was obtained from a study of T cell responses to AZD1222 COVID-19 vaccine. Study results and limitations: The donor cohort was predominantly white British with a female majority, and clonal diversity may have been underestimated.

On this clone itself: Its specificity is unknown.

Assay: immunoSEQ multiplex PCR; the TCRdb copy retains only in-frame clones and omits some. The sample holds some 110,000 clones; 80% to 85% are singletons and the top ten take about 9.5%. The CDR3 has 13 amino acids. The V end was cut by 5 bases, the J end by 4 bases, with 11 bases between. Germline-derived CDR1 and CDR2 are LNHDA and SQIVND (reference sequence). The clonotype comes from an adult in good health. This rearrangement joins TRBV19 to TRBJ1-2; the D gene is possibly TRBD1 (5 bases). The material was peripheral blood, obtained on day 0 of AZD1222 vaccination. The CDR3 nucleotides are TGTGCCAGTAGTCTCTCCGGGGGCTATGGCTACACCTTC. Translating gives CASSLSGGYGYTF.